What follows are 4 T cell receptor beta chains derived from one specimen sequenced in a study of shared clonotypes between healthy human individuals. Measured with immunoSEQ multiplex PCR; TCRdb has only the in-frame clones, and not every one. The table lists 550,000 to 850,000 clones, around 74% of them singletons. Sample: memory CD4+ T cells sorted from blood. Indicated subset: CD45RA-negative fraction. These receptors were taken from a woman aged 25 to 39 in good health.

J is TRBJ1-5 and V is TRBV27, with 7 bases aligning to TRBD1. Germline V gene lookup returns CDR1 MNHEY and CDR2 SMNVEV (reference sequence). CDR3 size: 14 residues. J was trimmed by 2 bases and V by 5 bases; bases with no gene match: 3. The CDR3 DNA reads as TGTGCCAGCAGTAGACAGGGCGGCAATCAGCCCCAGCATTTT. This codes for CASSRQGGNQPQHF.

This chain connects TRBV18 to TRBJ2-6, with D tentatively TRBD2 (5 bases). Trimming removed 2 bases at V and 4 bases at J, with 9 bases between. CDR1 and CDR2 from the germline V gene are KGHSH and LQKENI. CDR3 size: 15 residues. In DNA, the CDR3 is TGTGCCAGCTCACCAGCGGGTGGAGGGGCCAACGTCCTGACTTTC. Its translation: CASSPAGGGANVLTF.

This chain connects TRBV5-1 to TRBJ2-5; D is unresolved. The J call is in doubt because the DNA end fits TRBJ2-7 better. The CDR3 sequence is 12 residues long. The germline V gene has CDR1 SGHRS and CDR2 YFSETQ. CDR3 region: CASSGIYYEQYF. The CDR3 nucleotides are TGCGCCAGCAGCGGGATTTACTACGAGCAGTACTTC.

Concerning this clone: Other DNA variants within this sample encode the same CDR3. This chain uses TRBV18 with TRBJ2-5; no clear D. This CDR3 has 12 residues. V shed 2 bases and J shed 1 base, with 2 bases lying between them. Germline CDR1 KGHSH, CDR2 LQKENI. The DNA of the CDR3 is TGTGCCAGCTCACCATCCCAAGAGACCCAGTACTTC. Translation gives CASSPSQETQYF.